One and the same sample provided the 29 T cell receptor beta chains below, sequenced in a study of monozygotic twins with inflammatory bowel disease. TCRdb reprocessed the 5' RACE reads and keeps a single row for each CDR3 protein, giving no DNA. The listing records some 99,000 distinct CDR3 sequences. The material sequenced was blood. These receptors were obtained from a human donor with ulcerative colitis or Crohn's disease, or a healthy co-twin of an affected twin (not recorded which).

The J gene is TRBJ2-5, the V gene TRBV10-3. The germline gives CDR1 ENHRY, CDR2 SYGVKD. This CDR3 has 14 amino acids. The CDR3 protein is CAISESTGKETQYF.

This rearrangement joins TRBV7-9 to TRBJ1-4; TCRdb's D gene call, TRBD1, goes unchecked for lack of DNA. CDR1 is SEHNR, CDR2 FQNEAQ, per germline (reference sequence). This CDR3 spans 15 amino acids. The CDR3 sequence: CASSSQGVTNEKLFF.

V is TRBV10-3 and J is TRBJ2-3. CDR1 is ENHRY, CDR2 SYGVKD, per germline. The CDR3 runs 13 residues. This CDR3 is CAIRDGELNTQYF.

The V call is TRBV5-1, the J call TRBJ2-7; absent DNA, TCRdb's TRBD1 call cannot be checked. This CDR3 contains 15 residues. Germline V CDR1 and CDR2: SGHRS, YFSETQ. The CDR3 protein is CASSFSRTGAYEQYF.

V gene TRBV6-6 combines with J gene TRBJ1-5. From germline, CDR1 is MNHNY and CDR2 SVGAGI (reference sequence). This CDR3 contains 14 residues. The CDR3 here is CASTKGDSNQPQHF.

The rearrangement links TRBV6-1 to TRBJ2-6. CDR3 length equals 15 residues. CDR1 and CDR2 (germline): MNHNS, SASEGT. CDR3 loop: CASSEAGSGANVLTF.

This rearrangement joins TRBV7-9 to TRBJ1-2; TCRdb lists TRBD1, though no DNA is available to test this call. Germline-derived CDR1 and CDR2 are SEHNR and FQNEAQ (reference sequence). The length of the CDR3 is 15 residues. The CDR3 is CASSSRTAANYGYTF.

This sequence joins TRBV5-1 and TRBJ2-2. The length of the CDR3 is 14 residues. Germline CDR1 SGHRS, CDR2 YFSETQ. CDR3 region: CASSYGSNTGELFF.

The J gene is TRBJ2-7, the V gene TRBV5-1; TCRdb names TRBD1, which stays unverified in the absence of DNA. The CDR3 runs to 17 residues. Germline V gene lookup returns CDR1 SGHRS and CDR2 YFSETQ. CDR3 in amino acids: CASSLEVFGTGSYEQYF.

The chain recombines TRBV10-3 with TRBJ2-2; with no DNA, the TCRdb D assignment of TRBD1 cannot be verified. The CDR3 loop spans 14 amino acids. The germline V gene has CDR1 ENHRY and CDR2 SYGVKD. This chain's CDR3 is CATIDSLNTGELFF.

The chain employs TRBV10-3 and TRBJ2-3. CDR3 length equals 16 residues. CDR1 and CDR2 from the germline V gene are ENHRY and SYGVKD. CDR3: CAISNDPTHATDTQYF.

V and J are TRBV7-6 and TRBJ1-2. The CDR3 has 16 residues. Looked up from germline, CDR1 is SGHVS and CDR2 is FNYEAQ. CDR3: CASSPSAVRWGYGYTF.

J is TRBJ2-1 and V is TRBV5-1; TCRdb picks TRBD1, but there is no DNA to check that call. The CDR3 consists of 17 residues. The germline CDR1 and CDR2 sequences are SGHRS and YFSETQ. CDR3: CASSLFPGGSSYNEQFF.

The J gene is TRBJ2-3, the V gene TRBV7-3. Germline V gene data show CDR1 as SGHTA and CDR2 as FQGTGA. This CDR3 region has 13 residues. Here the CDR3 reads CASSQTGTDTQYF.

CDR3 residues: CASSLAFGSSYNEQFF. The chain links TRBV7-2 to TRBJ2-1. CDR1 and CDR2 from the germline V gene are SGHTA and FQGNSA. CDR3 size: 16 residues.

V and J are TRBV12-3 or TRBV12-4 and TRBJ1-5; the TCRdb call, TRBD1, lacks DNA for checking. The length of the CDR3 is 16 residues. The CDR3 protein is CASSLRGGGSNQPQHF.

V is TRBV12-3 or TRBV12-4 and J is TRBJ2-2; TCRdb's assignment of TRBD2 cannot be checked, as there is no DNA. CDR3 length: 20 amino acids. This CDR3 is CASSSNMLEAPSSGTGELFF.

The chain couples TRBV5-1 to TRBJ2-1; TCRdb reports TRBD2, a call that lacks DNA to check it against. This CDR3 contains 16 residues. Germline lookup yields CDR1 SGHRS and CDR2 YFSETQ. CDR3 region: CASSFGPERPNNEQFF. Full variable domain (remainder filled in from reference TRBV5-1 and TRBJ2-1): KAGVTQTPRYLIKTRGQQVTLSCSPISGHRSVSWYQQTPGQGLQFLFEYFSETQRNKGNFPGRFSGRQFSNSRSEMNVSTLELGDSALYLCASSFGPERPNNEQFFGPGTRLTVL.

V gene TRBV6-5 combines with J gene TRBJ2-2; TCRdb's D call of TRBD1 is untestable without DNA. The CDR3 covers 16 residues. Germline loops: CDR1 MNHEY, CDR2 SVGAGI. This CDR3 is CASSYSGRQNTGELFF.

V gene TRBV12-3 or TRBV12-4 combines with J gene TRBJ2-1; TCRdb's assignment of TRBD2 cannot be checked, as there is no DNA. The CDR3 has 18 residues. CDR3 residues: CASSQRLILAGGYNEQFF.

This chain links TRBV7-2 with TRBJ2-3. CDR3 length equals 14 residues. In germline, CDR1 is SGHTA, CDR2 FQGNSA. The CDR3 loop is CASSLTRNTDTQYF.

V gene TRBV20-1 combines with J gene TRBJ2-7; TCRdb proposes TRBD1, but this gene call is untestable without DNA. This CDR3 comprises 18 residues. Per germline, CDR1 DFQATT and CDR2 SNEGSKA (reference sequence). Here the CDR3 reads CSARGRLPGGRRVYEQYF.

The chain has TRBV18 and TRBJ1-1; the TRBD1 assignment by TCRdb is unverifiable without DNA. The germline CDR1 and CDR2 sequences are KGHSH and LQKENI. This CDR3 contains 15 residues. The CDR3 is CASSVSGGRNTEAFF.

The chain links TRBV12-3 or TRBV12-4 to TRBJ1-2; as DNA is missing, the TRBD1 call by TCRdb cannot be tested. CDR3 size: 14 residues. The CDR3 sequence: CASSPLTGSYGYTF.

V and J are TRBV6-5 and TRBJ2-6. Germline values: CDR1 MNHEY, CDR2 SVGAGI. The CDR3 has 15 residues. CDR3: CASSYFRSGANVLTF.

The chain combines TRBV6-5 with TRBJ1-2; TCRdb reports TRBD1, a call that lacks DNA to check it against. Germline CDR1 is MNHEY and CDR2 is SVGAGI. This CDR3 has 15 residues. CDR3 sequence: CASSYSRGAGYGYTF.

CDR3 in amino acids: CASSLNRDDPKYF. The chain uses TRBV12-3 or TRBV12-4 and TRBJ2-5; no DNA is available, so the TRBD1 call from TCRdb remains unchecked. This CDR3 is 13 amino acids long.

The gene calls are TRBV6-5 and TRBJ2-7; TCRdb returns TRBD1, unconfirmable since there is no DNA. Looked up from germline, CDR1 is MNHEY and CDR2 is SVGAGI. This CDR3 spans 18 amino acids. This chain's CDR3 is CASSYEGWTGALLREQYF.

This sequence joins TRBV5-1 and TRBJ2-7. Germline assignment: CDR1 SGHRS and CDR2 YFSETQ. The CDR3 runs to 13 residues. Here the CDR3 reads CASKVGPAYEQYF.